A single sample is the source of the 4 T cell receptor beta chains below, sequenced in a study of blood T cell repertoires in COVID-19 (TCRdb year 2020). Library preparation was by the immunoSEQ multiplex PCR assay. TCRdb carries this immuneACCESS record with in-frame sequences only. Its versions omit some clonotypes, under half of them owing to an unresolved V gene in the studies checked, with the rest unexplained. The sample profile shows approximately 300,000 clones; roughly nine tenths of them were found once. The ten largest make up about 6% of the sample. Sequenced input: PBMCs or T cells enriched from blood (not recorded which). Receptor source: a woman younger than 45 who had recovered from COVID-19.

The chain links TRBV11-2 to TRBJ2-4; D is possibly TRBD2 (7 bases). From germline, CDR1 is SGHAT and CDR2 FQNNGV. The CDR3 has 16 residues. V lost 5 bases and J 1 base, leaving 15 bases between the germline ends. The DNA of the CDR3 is TGTGCCAGCAGCCGGGGGGCCCAGGGGGCCAAAAACATTCAGTACTTC. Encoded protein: CASSRGAQGAKNIQYF.

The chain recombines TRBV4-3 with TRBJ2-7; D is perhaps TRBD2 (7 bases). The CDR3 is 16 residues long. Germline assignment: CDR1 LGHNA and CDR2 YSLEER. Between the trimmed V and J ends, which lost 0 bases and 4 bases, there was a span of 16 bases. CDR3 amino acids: CASSQDLAGAYYEQYF. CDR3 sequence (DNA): TGCGCCAGCAGCCAAGATTTGGCGGGGGCCTATTACGAGCAGTACTTC.

CDR3 coding DNA: TGTGCCAGCAGCTTAGTAGGGACATCTGAAAAACTGTTTTTT. Amino acid sequence: CASSLVGTSEKLFF. The gene calls are TRBV7-2 and TRBJ1-4, with D perhaps matching TRBD1 (6 bases). V was pared by 1 base and J by 7 bases, with 10 bases between. Germline loops: CDR1 SGHTA, CDR2 FQGNSA. This CDR3 comprises 14 residues.

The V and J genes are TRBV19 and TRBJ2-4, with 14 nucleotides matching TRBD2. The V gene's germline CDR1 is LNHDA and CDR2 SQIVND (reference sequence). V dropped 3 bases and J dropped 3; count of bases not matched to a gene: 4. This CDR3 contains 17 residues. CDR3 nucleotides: TGTGCCAGTAGTATGGGACTAGCGGGGGCAAACAAAAACATTCAGTACTTC. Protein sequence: CASSMGLAGANKNIQYF.